The clone carrying this T cell receptor (beta chain) showed up many times. The data belong to a study of CD8+CD57+ T cells in acquired aplastic anemia. TCR beta VDJ and CDR3 profiles were obtained from a genomic DNA template. TCRdb itself ran the reads through MiXCR, one entry per CDR3 protein. The sample comprises under 200,000 distinct CDR3 sequences, around 48% of which are singletons, and about 3% rests with the top ten. Patients who underwent sequencing had shown CD8+CD57+ cell expansion by flow cytometry. CDR1 and CDR2 (germline): MNHEY, SVGAGI. V was cut by 6 bases and J by 0 bases, with 5 bases left in between. The CDR3 is 12 amino acids.

The chain couples TRBV6-5 to TRBJ1-1; D ambiguous. This TCR came from a human donor with aplastic anemia. The sample comprised sorted CD4+, CD8+, or CD8+CD57+ T cells (not recorded which) from PBMCs. The CDR3 coding sequence is TGTGCCAGCAGGGACCTGAACACTGAAGCTTTCTTT. This encodes CASRDLNTEAFF.